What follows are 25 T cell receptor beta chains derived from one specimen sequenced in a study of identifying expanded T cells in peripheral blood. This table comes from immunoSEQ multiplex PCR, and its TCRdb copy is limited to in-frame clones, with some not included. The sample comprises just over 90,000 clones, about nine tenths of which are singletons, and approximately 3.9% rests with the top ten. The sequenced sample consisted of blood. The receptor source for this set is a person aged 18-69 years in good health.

CDR3 sequence reads: CASSESETLPQHF. The CDR3, as DNA: TGCGCCAGCAGTGAGTCGGAGACCTTGCCCCAGCATTTT. V gene TRBV10-1 combines with J gene TRBJ1-5; D uncertain. The CDR3 totals 13 residues. In germline, CDR1 is WNHNN, CDR2 SYGVQD (reference sequence). The V gene lost 0 bases and the J gene lost 9 bases, with 9 bases spanning the gap.

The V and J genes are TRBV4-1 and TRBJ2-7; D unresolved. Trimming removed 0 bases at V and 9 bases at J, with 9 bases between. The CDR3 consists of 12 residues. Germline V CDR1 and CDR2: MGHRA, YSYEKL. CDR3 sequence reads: CASSQDGLGQYF. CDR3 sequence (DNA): TGCGCCAGCAGCCAAGATGGCCTCGGGCAGTACTTC.

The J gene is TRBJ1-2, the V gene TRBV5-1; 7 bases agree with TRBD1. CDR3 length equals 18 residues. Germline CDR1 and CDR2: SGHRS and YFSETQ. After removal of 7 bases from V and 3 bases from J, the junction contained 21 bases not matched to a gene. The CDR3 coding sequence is TGCGCCAGCGCCATAGCTTGGCCCTTACCTACAGGGGACTATGGCTACACCTTC. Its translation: CASAIAWPLPTGDYGYTF.

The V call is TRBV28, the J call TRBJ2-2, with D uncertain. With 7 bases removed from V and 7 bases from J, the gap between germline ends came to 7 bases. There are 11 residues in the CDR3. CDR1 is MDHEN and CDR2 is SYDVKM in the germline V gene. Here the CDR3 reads CASTSNGELFF. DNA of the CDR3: TGTGCCAGCACGAGTAACGGGGAGCTGTTTTTT.

CDR3 loop: CASSHRLAGGAYEQYF. CDR3 coding DNA: TGTGCCAGCAGCCACCGTCTAGCGGGGGGCGCCTACGAGCAGTACTTC. The chain recombines TRBV27 with TRBJ2-7; TRBD2 matches 11 bases. Germline V gene lookup returns CDR1 MNHEY and CDR2 SMNVEV (reference sequence). J lost 2 bases, V lost 6 bases, and 9 bases had no gene match. The CDR3 has 16 amino acids.

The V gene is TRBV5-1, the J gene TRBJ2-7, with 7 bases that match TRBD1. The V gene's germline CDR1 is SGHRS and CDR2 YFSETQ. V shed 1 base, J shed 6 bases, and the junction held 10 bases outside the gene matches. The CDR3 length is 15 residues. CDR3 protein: CASSLSGQWRREQYF. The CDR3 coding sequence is TGCGCCAGCAGCTTGTCGGGACAGTGGAGGCGCGAGCAGTACTTC.

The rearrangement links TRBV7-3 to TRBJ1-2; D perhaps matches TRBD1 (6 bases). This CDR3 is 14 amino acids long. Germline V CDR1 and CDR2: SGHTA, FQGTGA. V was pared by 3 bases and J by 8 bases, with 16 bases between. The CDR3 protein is CASSFNDRRDGYTF. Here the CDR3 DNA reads TGTGCCAGCAGCTTTAACGACAGGAGGGACGGCTACACCTTC. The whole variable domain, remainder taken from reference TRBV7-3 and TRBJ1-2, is GAGVSQTPSNKVTEKGKYVELRCDPISGHTALYWYRQSLGQGPEFLIYFQGTGAADDSGLPNDRFFAVRPEGSVSTLKIQRTERGDSAVYLCASSFNDRRDGYTFGSGTRLTVV.

This CDR3 is CASSFRLAGFYNEQFF. The CDR3 nucleotides read TGTGCCAGCAGCTTCCGACTAGCGGGATTCTACAATGAGCAGTTCTTC. The chain uses TRBV7-8 and TRBJ2-1; 11 positions match TRBD2. In germline, CDR1 is SGHVS, CDR2 FQNEAQ. Trimming cost V 3 bases and J 3 bases; bases outside gene matches: 4. The length of the CDR3 is 16 residues. The complete variable domain, with remaining parts taken from reference TRBV7-8 and TRBJ2-1, reads GAGVSQSPRYKVAKRGQDVALRCDPISGHVSLFWYQQALGQGPEFLTYFQNEAQLDKSGLPSDRFFAERPEGSVSTLKIQRTQQEDSAVYLCASSFRLAGFYNEQFFGPGTRLTVL.

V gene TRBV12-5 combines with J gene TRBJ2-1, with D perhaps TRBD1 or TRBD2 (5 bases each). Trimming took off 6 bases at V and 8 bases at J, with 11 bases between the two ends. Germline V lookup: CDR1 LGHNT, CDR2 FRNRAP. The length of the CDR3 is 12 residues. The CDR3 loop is CASGWGMDEQFF. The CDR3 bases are TGTGCTAGTGGGTGGGGGATGGATGAGCAGTTCTTC. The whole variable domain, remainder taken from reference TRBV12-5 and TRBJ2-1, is DARVTQTPRHKVTEMGQEVTMRCQPILGHNTVFWYRQTMMQGLELLAYFRNRAPLDDSGMPKDRFSAEMPDATLATLKIQPSEPRDSAVYFCASGWGMDEQFFGPGTRLTVL.

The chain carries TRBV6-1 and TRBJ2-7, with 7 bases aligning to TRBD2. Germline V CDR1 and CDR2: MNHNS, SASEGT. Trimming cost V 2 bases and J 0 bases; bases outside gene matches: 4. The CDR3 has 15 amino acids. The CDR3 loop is CASSEFGGSSYEQYF. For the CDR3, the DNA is TGTGCCAGCAGTGAATTCGGCGGGAGCTCCTACGAGCAGTACTTC.

In nucleotides, the CDR3 is TGCAGCGCCGAATCCGGGACAGGGACTGGGGAGCAGTACTTC. Amino acids: CSAESGTGTGEQYF. This chain joins TRBV29-1 and TRBJ2-7, with 9 bases that match TRBD1. The CDR3 length is 14 residues. The germline gives CDR1 SQVTM, CDR2 ANQGSEA. Trimming at V came to 7 bases and at J to 7 bases, leaving 14 bases not matched to a gene.

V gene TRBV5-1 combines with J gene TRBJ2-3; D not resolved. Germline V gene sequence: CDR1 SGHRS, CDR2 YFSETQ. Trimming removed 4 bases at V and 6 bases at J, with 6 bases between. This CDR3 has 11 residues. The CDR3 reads CASSIGDTQYF. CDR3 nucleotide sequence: TGCGCCAGCAGCATAGGGGATACGCAGTATTTT.

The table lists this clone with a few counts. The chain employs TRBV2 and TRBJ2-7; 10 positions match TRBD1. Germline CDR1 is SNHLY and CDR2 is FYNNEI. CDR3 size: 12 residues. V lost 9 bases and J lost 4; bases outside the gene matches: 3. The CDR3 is CASRDRGYEQYF. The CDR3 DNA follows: TGTGCCAGTAGGGACAGGGGATACGAGCAGTACTTC.

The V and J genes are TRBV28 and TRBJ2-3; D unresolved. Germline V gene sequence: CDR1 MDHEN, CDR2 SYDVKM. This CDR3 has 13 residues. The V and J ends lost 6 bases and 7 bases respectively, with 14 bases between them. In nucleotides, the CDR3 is TGTGCCAGCAGCCCACTGCCCGGATATACGCAGTATTTT. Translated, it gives CASSPLPGYTQYF.

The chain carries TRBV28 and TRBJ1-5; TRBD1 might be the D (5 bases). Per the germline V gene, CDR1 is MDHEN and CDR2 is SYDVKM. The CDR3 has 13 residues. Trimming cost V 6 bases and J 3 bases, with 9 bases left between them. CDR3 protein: CASSRTYNQPQHF. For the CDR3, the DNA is TGTGCCAGCAGCCGGACATACAATCAGCCCCAGCATTTT.

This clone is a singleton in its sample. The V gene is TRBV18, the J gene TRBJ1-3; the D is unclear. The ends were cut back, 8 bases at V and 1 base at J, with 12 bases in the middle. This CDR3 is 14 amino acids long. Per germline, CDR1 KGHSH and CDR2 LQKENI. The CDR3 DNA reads TGTGCCAGCCTGGCCCAGGAATCTGGAAACACCATATATTTT. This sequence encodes CASLAQESGNTIYF.

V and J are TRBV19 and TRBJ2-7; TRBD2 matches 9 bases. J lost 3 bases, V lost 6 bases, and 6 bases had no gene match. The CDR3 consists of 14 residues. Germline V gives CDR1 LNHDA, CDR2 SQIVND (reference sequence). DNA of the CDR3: TGTGCCAGTAGCCAAGCGGGGGGTATCTACGAGCAGTACTTC. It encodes CASSQAGGIYEQYF. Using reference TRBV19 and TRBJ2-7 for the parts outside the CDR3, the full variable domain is DGGITQSPKYLFRKEGQNVTLSCEQNLNHDAMYWYRQDPGQGLRLIYYSQIVNDFQKGDIAEGYSVSREKKESFPLTVTSAQKNPTAFYLCASSQAGGIYEQYFGPGTRLTVT.

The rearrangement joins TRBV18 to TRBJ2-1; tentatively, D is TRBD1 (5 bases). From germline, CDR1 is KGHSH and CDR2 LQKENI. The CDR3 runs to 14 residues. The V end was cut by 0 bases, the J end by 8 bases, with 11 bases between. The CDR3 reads CASSPPSGIDEQFF. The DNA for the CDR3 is TGTGCCAGCTCACCACCCTCAGGGATCGATGAGCAGTTCTTC.

CDR3 residues: CAISDWANTGELFF. In nucleotides, the CDR3 is TGTGCCATCAGTGACTGGGCGAACACCGGGGAGCTGTTTTTT. The chain recombines TRBV10-3 with TRBJ2-2; D is unresolved. The CDR3 has 14 amino acids. V lost 3 bases and J lost 0, with 5 bases in between. Germline V CDR1 and CDR2: ENHRY, SYGVKD.

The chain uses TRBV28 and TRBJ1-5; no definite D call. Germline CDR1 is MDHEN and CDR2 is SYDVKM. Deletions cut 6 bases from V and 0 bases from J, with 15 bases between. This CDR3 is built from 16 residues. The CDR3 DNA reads TGTGCCAGCAGCCCCCATCAGATGCATAGCAATCAGCCCCAGCATTTT. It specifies CASSPHQMHSNQPQHF.

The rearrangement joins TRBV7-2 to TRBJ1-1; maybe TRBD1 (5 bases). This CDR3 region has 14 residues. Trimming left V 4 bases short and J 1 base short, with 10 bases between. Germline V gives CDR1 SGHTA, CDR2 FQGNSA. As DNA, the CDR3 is TGTGCCAGCAGCTCAGACAGAACGAACACTGAAGCTTTCTTT. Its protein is CASSSDRTNTEAFF.

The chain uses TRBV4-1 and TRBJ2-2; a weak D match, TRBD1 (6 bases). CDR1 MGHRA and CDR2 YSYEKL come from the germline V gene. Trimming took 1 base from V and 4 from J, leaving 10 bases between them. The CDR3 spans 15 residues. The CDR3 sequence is CASSQGIRGTGELFF. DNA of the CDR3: TGCGCCAGCAGCCAAGGAATCAGGGGCACCGGGGAGCTGTTTTTT.

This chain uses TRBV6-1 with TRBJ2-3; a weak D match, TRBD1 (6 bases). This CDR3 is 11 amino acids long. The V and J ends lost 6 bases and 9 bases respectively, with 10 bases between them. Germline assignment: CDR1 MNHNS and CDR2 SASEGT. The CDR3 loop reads CASRGAGTQYF. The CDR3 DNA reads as TGTGCCAGCAGGGGGGCAGGCACGCAGTATTTT.

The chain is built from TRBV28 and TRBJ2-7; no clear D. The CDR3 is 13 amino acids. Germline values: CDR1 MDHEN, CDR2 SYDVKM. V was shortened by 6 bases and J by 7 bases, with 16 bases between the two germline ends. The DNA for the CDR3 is TGTGCCAGCAGCCCCTCGAGGTTTTGGGAGCAGTACTTC. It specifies CASSPSRFWEQYF.

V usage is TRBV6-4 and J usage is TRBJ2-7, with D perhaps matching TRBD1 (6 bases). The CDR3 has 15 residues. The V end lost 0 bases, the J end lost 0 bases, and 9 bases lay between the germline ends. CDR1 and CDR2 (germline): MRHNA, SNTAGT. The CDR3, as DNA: TGTGCCAGCAGTGACTCCGACAGGAGCTCCTACGAGCAGTACTTC. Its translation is CASSDSDRSSYEQYF.